A single sample gave rise to the 7 T cell receptor beta chains below, sequenced in a study of T cells in women clearing cervical HPV infection. Method: immunoSEQ multiplex PCR; TCRdb's copy keeps in-frame clones and lacks some. Its table records approximately 33,000 clones. Sequencing used blood buffy coat. The receptors were gathered from a woman aged 18 to 75 with a cervical HPV16 infection that either progressed to CIN3+ or cleared (not recorded which).

Details on this clone: The observed sequence ends 3 residues before the CDR3 terminus, with the missing tail filled in from the germline J gene. The chain recombines TRBV19 with TRBJ2-4, with 9 bases aligning to TRBD1. This CDR3 region has 17 residues. The germline V gene encodes CDR1 LNHDA and CDR2 SQIVND (reference sequence). The DNA read from the CDR3 is TGTGCCAGTACCGCCCTGCCAGCCGGGACAGGGCTCTATGGT. Encoded protein: CASTALPAGTGLYG. The entire CDR3 sequence reads CASTALPAGTGLYGQYF. Based on the CDR3 plus reference TRBV19 and TRBJ2-4, the full variable domain is DGGITQSPKYLFRKEGQNVTLSCEQNLNHDAMYWYRQDPGQGLRLIYYSQIVNDFQKGDIAEGYSVSREKKESFPLTVTSAQKNPTAFYLCASTALPAGTGLYGQYFGAGTRLSVL.

The sequenced part of the CDR3 DNA is TGTGCCAGCAGCGCAGGGGACAGGGTACATGGT. Translation gives CASSAGDRVHG. The entire CDR3 sequence reads CASSAGDRVHGQYF. V is TRBV7-9 and J is TRBJ2-4; 9 nucleotides line up with TRBD1. Coverage ceases 3 residues before the CDR3 finishes, and the germline J gene fills in the end. There are 14 residues in the CDR3. The germline V gene encodes CDR1 SEHNR and CDR2 FQNEAQ (reference sequence).

A note on this clone: The CDR3 end lies 3 residues beyond the end of the read and is filled in from the germline J gene. The rearrangement joins TRBV12-5 to TRBJ2-3; 12 bases line up with TRBD2. The CDR3 totals 16 residues. Germline-derived CDR1 and CDR2 are LGHNT and FRNRAP. The V and J ends lost 5 bases and 5 bases, in that order; junction bases with no gene match: 8. The CDR3 spells CASGLGLAGPLDTQYF. The CDR3 DNA, read in part, is TGTGCTAGTGGTCTTGGACTAGCGGGGCCTCTAGATACG.

For this clone: The read ends 3 residues early relative to the CDR3; the germline J gene fills the gap. The chain employs TRBV7-3 and TRBJ1-1, with D hard to call. The germline V and J ends were trimmed by 2 bases and 0 bases, with 7 bases remaining between them. The CDR3 totals 14 residues. Germline lookup yields CDR1 SGHTA and CDR2 FQGTGA. CDR3 bases read: TGTGCCAGCAGCTTACTAGAAATGAACACTGAA. Residues: CASSLLEMNTE. From start to end, the CDR3 is CASSLLEMNTEAFF.

Worth noting for this clone: The read terminates 3 residues before the CDR3 end, so the remaining end is supplied by the germline J gene. The rearrangement uses TRBV5-4 and TRBJ2-3; D perhaps matches TRBD1 (6 bases). V dropped 3 bases and J dropped 2 bases, with 13 bases sitting between them. The CDR3 consists of 15 residues. Looked up from germline, CDR1 is SGHNT and CDR2 is YYREEE (reference sequence). This chain's CDR3 is CASSSRQEITDTQYF. The covered CDR3 bases are TGTGCCAGCAGCTCGCGACAGGAGATCACAGATACG.

With respect to this clone: The CDR3 end lies 3 residues beyond the end of the read and is filled in from the germline J gene. The chain couples TRBV19 to TRBJ2-2, with a possible D match to TRBD1 (6 bases). Germline CDR1 is LNHDA and CDR2 is SQIVND (reference sequence). This CDR3 is 16 amino acids long. The chain's CDR3 is CASSMEPGHGNPKLFF. The CDR3 DNA, read in part, is TGTGCCAGTAGTATGGAACCGGGACACGGAAATCCCAAG.

Of note for this clone: The read stops 3 residues short of the end of the CDR3; the missing end is completed from the germline J gene. This chain uses TRBV7-3 with TRBJ2-5; D is unclear. The germline V and J ends were trimmed by 2 bases and 2 bases, with 6 bases remaining between them. This CDR3 comprises 13 residues. Germline CDR1 is SGHTA and CDR2 is FQGTGA. Incomplete CDR3 DNA: TGTGCCAGCAGCTTAGAGGTACAAGAGACC. It translates to CASSLEVQET. The entire CDR3 reads CASSLEVQETQYF. Drawing the rest from reference TRBV7-3 and TRBJ2-5, the complete variable domain is GAGVSQTPSNKVTEKGKYVELRCDPISGHTALYWYRQSLGQGPEFLIYFQGTGAADDSGLPNDRFFAVRPEGSVSTLKIQRTERGDSAVYLCASSLEVQETQYFGPGTRLLVL.